These T cell receptor beta chains were read from a single sample in a study of neurological immune-mediated disorders. TCRdb analysed the 5' RACE reads with MiXCR anew, one entry per CDR3 protein. Among tens of thousands of distinct CDR3 sequences, around an eighth were seen once, and the ten largest hold about 6%. Source material: PBMCs. These receptor sequences come from a woman in her fifties or sixties in good health. Each CDR3 is given with its conserved first and last residue.

CDR3 length | J gene | V gene | CDR3 protein
14 | TRBJ2-5 | TRBV7-9 | CASSLLHLQETQYF
13 | TRBJ2-1 | TRBV12-3/TRBV12-4 | CASTVRQFNEQFF
16 | TRBJ2-5 | TRBV20-1 | CSAKGAERGRGETQYF
13 | TRBJ2-7 | TRBV7-2 | CASSLWGGGEQYF
17 | TRBJ2-2 | TRBV10-3 | CAISPVDPGRSTGELFF
13 | TRBJ1-1 | TRBV27 | CASSFRVLTEAFF
14 | TRBJ2-3 | TRBV12-3/TRBV12-4 | CASSFSARGDTQYF
12 | TRBJ2-3 | TRBV10-3 | CAISDGGDTQYF
17 | TRBJ2-1 | TRBV5-1 | CASSLGGLDPPYNEQFF
17 | TRBJ1-4 | TRBV6-2/TRBV6-3 | CASSLFQAPTTNEKLFF
15 | TRBJ2-3 | TRBV7-7 | CASSPQPREGGTQYF
13 | TRBJ2-1 | TRBV27 | CASKVNAYNEQFF
15 | TRBJ2-7 | TRBV27 | CASSRGQGNTDEQYF
13 | TRBJ1-2 | TRBV3-1 | CASGPGGGQGYTF
13 | TRBJ2-1 | TRBV5-1 | CASSLLVYNEQFF
16 | TRBJ2-1 | TRBV15 | CATSRGDGGATDEQFF
14 | TRBJ1-2 | TRBV7-2 | CASSFSRQGYGYTF
15 | TRBJ2-7 | TRBV7-2 | CASSSLAGGSGEQYF
16 | TRBJ1-1 | TRBV20-1 | CSARDRDRDPKGEAFF
16 | TRBJ1-2 | TRBV4-3 | CASSQVYTGVPYGYTF
16 | TRBJ2-3 | TRBV5-1 | CASSKGAGDSTDTQYF
16 | TRBJ2-7 | TRBV5-5 | CASSLSVGGSSYEQYF
14 | TRBJ2-5 | TRBV5-1 | CASSPWGDGETQYF
14 | TRBJ1-6 | TRBV10-3 | CAISLGTGVSPLHF
18 | TRBJ1-2 | TRBV4-3 | CASSQGQPEEGVVYGYTF
13 | TRBJ1-1 | TRBV7-2 | CASSLGANTEDFF
16 | TRBJ2-1 | TRBV5-1 | CSSSWTTSWGSNEQFF
13 | TRBJ2-7 | TRBV29-1 | CSVEQGQFYEQYF
15 | TRBJ1-3 | TRBV9 | CASSSNLLSGNTIYF
17 | TRBJ2-4 | TRBV20-1 | CSAREGGRGQGGSIQYF
16 | TRBJ2-3 | TRBV3-1 | CASSLSDRGQADTQYF